This section outlines one T cell receptor beta chain sequence together with its context. Its target is unknown. The data were taken from a study of T cells after yellow fever vaccination. The study's findings and limits: Abundant clonotypes from the bulk population could have been carried over as contaminants into FACS-sorted repertoires.

5'RACE template switching added a universal primer site and UMIs to TCR cDNA. Using its own MiXCR run on the 5' RACE reads, TCRdb lists one record per CDR3 protein. The sample lists fewer than 350,000 distinct CDR3 sequences, 8.5% to 10% occurring once. The CDR3 is 16 amino acids. Germline V gene lookup returns CDR1 SGHVS and CDR2 FQNEAQ. V lost 1 base and J lost 4, with 16 bases in between. This chain connects TRBV7-8 to TRBJ2-5; D might be TRBD2 (5 bases). Sequencing used PBMCs, obtained on the day of the first yellow fever vaccination. This TCR was recovered from a man younger than 35 who received the YFV17D yellow fever vaccine. Written as DNA, the CDR3 is TGTGCCAGCAGCTTAGAAAGCGGTTTAATTAGAGAGACCCAGTACTTC. Protein product: CASSLESGLIRETQYF.